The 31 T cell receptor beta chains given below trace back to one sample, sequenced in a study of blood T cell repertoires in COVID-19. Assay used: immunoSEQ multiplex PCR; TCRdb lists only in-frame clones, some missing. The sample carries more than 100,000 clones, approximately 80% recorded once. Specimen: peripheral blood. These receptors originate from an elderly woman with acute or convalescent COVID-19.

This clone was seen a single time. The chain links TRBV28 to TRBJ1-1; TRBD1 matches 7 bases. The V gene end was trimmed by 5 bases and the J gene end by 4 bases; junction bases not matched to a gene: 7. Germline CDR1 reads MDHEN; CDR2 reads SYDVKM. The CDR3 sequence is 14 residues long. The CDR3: CASSQSTGSTEAFF. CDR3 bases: TGTGCCAGCAGTCAATCGACAGGGTCCACTGAAGCTTTCTTT.

CDR3 in amino acids: CASSLRQGSEAFF. The CDR3 DNA reads as TGTGCCAGCAGCTTAAGGCAGGGGAGTGAAGCTTTCTTT. The chain joins TRBV7-3 to TRBJ1-1; D perhaps matches TRBD1 (6 bases). This CDR3 is built from 13 residues. The V end lost 1 base, the J end lost 7 bases, and 10 bases lay between the germline ends. From germline, CDR1 is SGHTA and CDR2 FQGTGA.

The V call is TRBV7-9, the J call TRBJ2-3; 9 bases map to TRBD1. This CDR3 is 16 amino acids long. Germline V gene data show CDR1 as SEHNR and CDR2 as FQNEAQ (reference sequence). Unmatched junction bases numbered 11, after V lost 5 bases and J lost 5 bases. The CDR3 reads CASSTRDRVLEDTQYF. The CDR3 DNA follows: TGTGCCAGCAGCACCCGGGACAGGGTTTTGGAAGATACGCAGTATTTT.

CDR3 DNA sequence: TGTGCCAGCAGCATTGACAGGGTACGGGATAATTCACCCCTCCACTTT. Amino acids: CASSIDRVRDNSPLHF. The chain uses TRBV11-2 and TRBJ1-6, with 7 nucleotides matching TRBD1. J was trimmed by 5 bases and V by 5 bases; bases with no gene match: 9. This CDR3 is 16 amino acids long. The germline gives CDR1 SGHAT, CDR2 FQNNGV.

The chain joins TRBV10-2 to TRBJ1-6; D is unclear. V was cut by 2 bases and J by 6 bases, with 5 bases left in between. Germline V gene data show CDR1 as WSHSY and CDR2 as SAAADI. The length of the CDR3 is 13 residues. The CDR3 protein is CASSERSNSPLHF. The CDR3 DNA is TGCGCCAGCAGTGAGCGGAGTAATTCACCCCTCCACTTT.

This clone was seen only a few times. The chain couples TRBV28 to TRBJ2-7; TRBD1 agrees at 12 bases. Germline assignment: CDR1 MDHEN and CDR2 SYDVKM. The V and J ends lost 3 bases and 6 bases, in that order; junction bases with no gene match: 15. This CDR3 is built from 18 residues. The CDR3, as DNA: TGTGCCAGCAGTTTTTATCAGGGACAGGGGGCGCGGGGGGCCGAGCAGTACTTC. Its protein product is CASSFYQGQGARGAEQYF.

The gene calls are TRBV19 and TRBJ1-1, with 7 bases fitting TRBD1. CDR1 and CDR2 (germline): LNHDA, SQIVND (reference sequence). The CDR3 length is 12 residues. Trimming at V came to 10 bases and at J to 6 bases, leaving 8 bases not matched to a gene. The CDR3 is CATQNRGAEAFF. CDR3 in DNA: TGTGCCACTCAGAACAGGGGCGCTGAAGCTTTCTTT.

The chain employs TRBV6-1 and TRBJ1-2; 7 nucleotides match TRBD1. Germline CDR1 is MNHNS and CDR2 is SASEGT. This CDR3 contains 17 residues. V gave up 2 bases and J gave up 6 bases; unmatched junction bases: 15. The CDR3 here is CASSEWKGDRVRDGYTF. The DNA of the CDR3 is TGTGCCAGCAGTGAATGGAAGGGAGACAGGGTTAGGGATGGCTACACCTTC.

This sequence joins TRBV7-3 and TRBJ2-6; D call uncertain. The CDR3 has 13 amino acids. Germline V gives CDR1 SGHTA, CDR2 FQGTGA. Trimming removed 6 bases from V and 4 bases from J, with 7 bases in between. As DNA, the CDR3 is TGTGCCAGCAGTACATCAGGGGCCAACGTCCTGACTTTC. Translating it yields CASSTSGANVLTF.

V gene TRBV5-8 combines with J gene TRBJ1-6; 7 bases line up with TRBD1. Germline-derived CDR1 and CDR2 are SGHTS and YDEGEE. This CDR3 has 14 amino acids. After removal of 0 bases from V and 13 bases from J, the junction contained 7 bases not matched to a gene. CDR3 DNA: TGTGCCAGCAGCTTGGAAGGGGGCCCTACGCCCCTCCACTTT. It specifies CASSLEGGPTPLHF.

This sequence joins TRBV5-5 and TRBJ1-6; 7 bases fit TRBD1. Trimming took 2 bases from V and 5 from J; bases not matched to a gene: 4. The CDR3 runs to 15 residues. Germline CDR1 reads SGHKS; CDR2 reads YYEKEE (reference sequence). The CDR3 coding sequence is TGTGCCAGCAGCTTCCGGGACAGAAATAATTCACCCCTCCACTTT. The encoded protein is CASSFRDRNNSPLHF.

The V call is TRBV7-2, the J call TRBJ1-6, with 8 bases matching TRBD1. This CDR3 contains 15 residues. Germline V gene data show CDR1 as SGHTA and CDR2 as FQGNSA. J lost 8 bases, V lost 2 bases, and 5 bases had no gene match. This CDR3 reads CASSLTGGSDSPLHF. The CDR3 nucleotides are TGTGCCAGCAGCTTAACAGGGGGAAGTGATTCACCCCTCCACTTT.

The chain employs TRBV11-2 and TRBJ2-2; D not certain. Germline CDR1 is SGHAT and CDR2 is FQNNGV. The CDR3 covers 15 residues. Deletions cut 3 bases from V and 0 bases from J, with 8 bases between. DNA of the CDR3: TGTGCCAGCAGCTTTAATGCGGCGAACACCGGGGAGCTGTTTTTT. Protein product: CASSFNAANTGELFF.

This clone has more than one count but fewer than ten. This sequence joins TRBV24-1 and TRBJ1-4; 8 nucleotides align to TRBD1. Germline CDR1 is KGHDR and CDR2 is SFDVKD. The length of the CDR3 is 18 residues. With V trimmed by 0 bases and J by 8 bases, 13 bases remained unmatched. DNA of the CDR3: TGTGCCACCAGTGATTTGCAGGAGGTGGACAGGGCCCCCGAAAAACTGTTTTTT. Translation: CATSDLQEVDRAPEKLFF.

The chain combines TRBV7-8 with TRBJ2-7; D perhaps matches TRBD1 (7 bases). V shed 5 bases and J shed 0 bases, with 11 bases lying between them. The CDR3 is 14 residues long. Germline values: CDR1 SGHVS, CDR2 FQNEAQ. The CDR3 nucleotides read TGTGCCAGCAGCACAGGGGACTCCTCCTACGAGCAGTACTTC. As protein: CASSTGDSSYEQYF.

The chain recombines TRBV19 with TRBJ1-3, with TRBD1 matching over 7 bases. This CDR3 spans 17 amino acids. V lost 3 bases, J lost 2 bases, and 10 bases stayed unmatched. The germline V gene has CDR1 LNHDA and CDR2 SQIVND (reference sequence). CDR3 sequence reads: CASSIPGTVIPGNTIYF. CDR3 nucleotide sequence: TGTGCCAGTAGTATCCCCGGGACAGTTATACCTGGAAACACCATATATTTT.

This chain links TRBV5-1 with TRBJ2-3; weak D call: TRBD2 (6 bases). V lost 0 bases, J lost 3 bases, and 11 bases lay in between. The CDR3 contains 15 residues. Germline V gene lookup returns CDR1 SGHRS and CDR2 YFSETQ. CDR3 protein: CASSLAFLATDTQYF. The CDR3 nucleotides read TGCGCCAGCAGCTTGGCCTTCCTAGCGACAGATACGCAGTATTTT.

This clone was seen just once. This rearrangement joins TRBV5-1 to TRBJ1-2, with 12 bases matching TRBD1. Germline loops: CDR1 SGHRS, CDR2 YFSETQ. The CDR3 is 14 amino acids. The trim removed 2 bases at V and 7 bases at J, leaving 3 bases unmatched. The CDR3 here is CASSFGTGGGGYTF. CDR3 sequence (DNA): TGCGCCAGCAGCTTTGGGACAGGGGGCGGTGGCTACACCTTC.

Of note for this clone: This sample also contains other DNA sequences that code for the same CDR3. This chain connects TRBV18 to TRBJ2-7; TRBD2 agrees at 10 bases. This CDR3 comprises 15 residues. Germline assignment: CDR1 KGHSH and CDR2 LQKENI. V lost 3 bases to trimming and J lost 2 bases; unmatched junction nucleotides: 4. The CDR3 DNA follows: TGTGCCAGCTCACCCTCTAGCGGGGGAACCTACGAGCAGTACTTC. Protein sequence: CASSPSSGGTYEQYF.

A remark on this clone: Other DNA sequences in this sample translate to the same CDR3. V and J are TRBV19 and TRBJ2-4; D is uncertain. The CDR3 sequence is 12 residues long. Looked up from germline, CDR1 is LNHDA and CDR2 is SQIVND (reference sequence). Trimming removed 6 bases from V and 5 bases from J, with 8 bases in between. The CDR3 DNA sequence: TGTGCCAGTAGCCATCGAGAAAACATTCAGTACTTC. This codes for CASSHRENIQYF.

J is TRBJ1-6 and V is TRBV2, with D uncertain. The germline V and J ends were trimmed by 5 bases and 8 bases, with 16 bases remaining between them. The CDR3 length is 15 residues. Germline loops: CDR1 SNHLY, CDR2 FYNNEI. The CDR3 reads CASSRSGAADSPLHF. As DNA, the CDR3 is TGTGCCAGCAGTAGATCCGGTGCCGCGGATTCACCCCTCCACTTT. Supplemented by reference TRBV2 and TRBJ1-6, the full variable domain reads EPEVTQTPSHQVTQMGQEVILRCVPISNHLYFYWYRQILGQKVEFLVSFYNNEISEKSEIFDDQFSVERPDGSNFTLKIRSTKLEDSAMYFCASSRSGAADSPLHFGNGTRLTVT.

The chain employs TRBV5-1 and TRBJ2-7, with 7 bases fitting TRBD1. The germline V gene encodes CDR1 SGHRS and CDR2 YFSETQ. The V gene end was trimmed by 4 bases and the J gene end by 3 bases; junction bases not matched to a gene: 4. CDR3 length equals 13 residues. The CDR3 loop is CASSATGVYEQYF. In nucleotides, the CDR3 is TGCGCCAGCAGCGCAACAGGGGTCTACGAGCAGTACTTC.

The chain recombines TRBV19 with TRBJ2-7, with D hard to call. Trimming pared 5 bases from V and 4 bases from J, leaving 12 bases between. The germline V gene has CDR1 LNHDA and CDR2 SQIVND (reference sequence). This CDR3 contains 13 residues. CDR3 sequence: CASSRQAGYEQYF. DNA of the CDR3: TGTGCCAGTAGTCGTCAGGCAGGATACGAGCAGTACTTC.

The DNA for the CDR3 is TGTGCCAGCTCACCCTCGGACTCTGAAGCTTTCTTT. It yields the protein CASSPSDSEAFF. This sequence joins TRBV18 and TRBJ1-1; D remains ambiguous. V lost 3 bases to trimming and J lost 6 bases, with 8 bases between them. The CDR3 has 12 amino acids. Per the germline V gene, CDR1 is KGHSH and CDR2 is LQKENI.

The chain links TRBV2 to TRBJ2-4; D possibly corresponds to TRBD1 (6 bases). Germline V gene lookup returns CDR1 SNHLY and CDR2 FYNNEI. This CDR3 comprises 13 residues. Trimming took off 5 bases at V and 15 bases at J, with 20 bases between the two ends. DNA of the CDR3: TGTGCCAGCAGTTACACCGAACAGGGTACACCGTACTTC. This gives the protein CASSYTEQGTPYF.

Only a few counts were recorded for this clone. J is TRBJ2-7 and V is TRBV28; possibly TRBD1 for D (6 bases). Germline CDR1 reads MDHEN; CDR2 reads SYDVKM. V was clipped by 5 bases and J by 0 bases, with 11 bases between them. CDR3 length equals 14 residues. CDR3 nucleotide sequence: TGTGCCAGCAGTATGGACAGCAGCTCCTACGAGCAGTACTTC. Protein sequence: CASSMDSSSYEQYF.

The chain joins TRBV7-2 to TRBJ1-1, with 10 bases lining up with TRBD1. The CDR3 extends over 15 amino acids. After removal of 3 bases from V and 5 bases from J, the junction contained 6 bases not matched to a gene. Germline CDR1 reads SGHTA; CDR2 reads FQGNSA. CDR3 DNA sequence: TGTGCCAGCAGCTTCTCGACAGGGGGCGTGACTGAAGCTTTCTTT. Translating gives CASSFSTGGVTEAFF.

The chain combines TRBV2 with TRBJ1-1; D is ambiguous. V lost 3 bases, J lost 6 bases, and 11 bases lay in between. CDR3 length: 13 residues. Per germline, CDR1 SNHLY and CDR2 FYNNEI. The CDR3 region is CASSDGRNAEAFF. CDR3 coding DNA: TGTGCCAGCAGTGATGGGAGAAACGCTGAAGCTTTCTTT.

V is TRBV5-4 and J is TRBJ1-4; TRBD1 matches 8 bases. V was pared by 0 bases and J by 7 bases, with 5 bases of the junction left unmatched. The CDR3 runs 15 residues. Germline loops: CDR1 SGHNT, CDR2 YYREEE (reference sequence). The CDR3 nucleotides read TGTGCCAGCAGCTTGGAAGGACAGGGATTTGAAAAACTGTTTTTT. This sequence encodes CASSLEGQGFEKLFF.

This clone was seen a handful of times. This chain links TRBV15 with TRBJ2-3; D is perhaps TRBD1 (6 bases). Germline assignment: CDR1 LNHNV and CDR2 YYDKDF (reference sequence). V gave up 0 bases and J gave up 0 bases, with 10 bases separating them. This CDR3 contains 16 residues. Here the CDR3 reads CATSRETGLSTDTQYF. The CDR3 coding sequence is TGTGCCACCAGCAGAGAAACAGGGCTGAGCACAGATACGCAGTATTTT. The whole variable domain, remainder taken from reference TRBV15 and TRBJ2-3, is DAMVIQNPRYQVTQFGKPVTLSCSQTLNHNVMYWYQQKSSQAPKLLFHYYDKDFNNEADTPDNFQSRRPNTSFCFLDIRSPGLGDTAMYLCATSRETGLSTDTQYFGPGTRLTVL.

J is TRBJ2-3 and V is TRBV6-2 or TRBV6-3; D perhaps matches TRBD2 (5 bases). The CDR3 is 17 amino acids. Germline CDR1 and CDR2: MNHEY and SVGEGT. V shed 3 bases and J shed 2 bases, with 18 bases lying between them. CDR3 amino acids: CASSYPGLPPFTDTQYF. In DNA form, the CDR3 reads TGTGCCAGCAGTTATCCAGGACTGCCACCTTTCACAGATACGCAGTATTTT.